The 9 T cell receptor beta chains below all came from one sample that was sequenced in a study of shared clonotypes between healthy human individuals. CD45RO-negative, CCR7-positively selected cells formed the naive CD8 fraction, excluding terminally differentiated effector memory CD45RA+ cells. Generated by immunoSEQ multiplex PCR, the TCRdb table keeps only in-frame clones and is missing some. The repertoire consists of under 2,000,000 clones, with about 95% occurring once and the leading ten covering more than 0.95%. Sequenced material: naive CD8+ T cells sorted from blood. These receptors originate from a man aged 18 to 35 in good health.

V gene TRBV15 combines with J gene TRBJ2-3; TRBD2 agrees at 8 bases. The length of the CDR3 is 16 residues. Germline V gene sequence: CDR1 LNHNV, CDR2 YYDKDF (reference sequence). V lost 5 bases and J lost 2; bases outside the gene matches: 9. The CDR3 here is CATSDHLAGITDTQYF. DNA of the CDR3: TGTGCCACCAGCGACCACTTAGCGGGGATCACAGATACGCAGTATTTT.

In regard to this clone: The same CDR3 also results from other DNA sequences found in this sample. V gene TRBV6-5 combines with J gene TRBJ2-7; 8 nucleotides align to TRBD1. This CDR3 spans 15 amino acids. Germline CDR1 MNHEY, CDR2 SVGAGI. Germline trimming cut 2 bases from V and 4 bases from J; bases unmatched to any gene: 7. The CDR3 nucleotides are TGTGCCAGCAGTTACGGGGGTCAGGGGGCGTACGAGCAGTACTTC. It translates to CASSYGGQGAYEQYF.

Points on this clone: Its ends do not fully match the called genes, so a read error is possible. The J gene is TRBJ2-7, the V gene TRBV30, with D tentatively TRBD2 (6 bases). The CDR3 contains 11 residues. The germline CDR1 and CDR2 sequences are GTSNPN and SVGIG (reference sequence). In DNA form, the CDR3 reads TGTGCCTGGAGTATGGGCGGGACTCCGAGTTTC. It is translated as CAWSMGGTPSF.

The V gene is TRBV11-3, the J gene TRBJ2-5; D is possibly TRBD2 (6 bases). Germline lookup yields CDR1 SGHNT and CDR2 YENEEA. CDR3 length: 13 amino acids. V lost 5 bases, J lost 5 bases, and 12 bases lay in between. DNA for the CDR3: TGTGCCAGCAGCAAGACTAGTTGGGAGACCCAGTACTTC. Translating gives CASSKTSWETQYF.

The V and J genes are TRBV7-9 and TRBJ1-3; D may be TRBD1 (5 bases). V was cut by 0 bases and J by 2 bases, with 11 bases left in between. Looked up from germline, CDR1 is SEHNR and CDR2 is FQNEAQ (reference sequence). The CDR3 contains 16 residues. CDR3 sequence: CASSLAEAGTGNTIYF. The CDR3 coding sequence is TGTGCCAGCAGCTTAGCGGAGGCAGGGACTGGAAACACCATATATTTT.

This sequence joins TRBV7-9 and TRBJ1-3; no firm D call. Germline CDR1 is SEHNR and CDR2 is FQNEAQ (reference sequence). V was pared by 5 bases and J by 0 bases, with 17 bases between. This CDR3 comprises 17 residues. CDR3 in amino acids: CASSPSVIGHSGNTIYF. For the CDR3, the DNA is TGTGCCAGCAGCCCATCGGTTATCGGTCACTCTGGAAACACCATATATTTT. The full variable domain, completed using reference TRBV7-9 and TRBJ1-3, is DTGVSQNPRHKITKRGQNVTFRCDPISEHNRLYWYRQTLGQGPEFLTYFQNEAQLEKSRLLSDRFSAERPKGSFSTLEIQRTEQGDSAMYLCASSPSVIGHSGNTIYFGEGSWLTVV.

CDR3 protein: CSGREIDHNEQFF. In nucleotides, the CDR3 is TGCAGCGGACGGGAGATCGACCACAATGAGCAGTTCTTC. This chain connects TRBV29-1 to TRBJ2-1, with D maybe TRBD2 (6 bases). Germline loops: CDR1 SQVTM, CDR2 ANQGSEA. V lost 7 bases and J 5 bases, leaving 15 bases between the germline ends. The CDR3 is made up of 13 amino acids.

The V call is TRBV6-6, the J call TRBJ1-5, with D uncertain. The germline CDR1 and CDR2 sequences are MNHNY and SVGAGI (reference sequence). The CDR3 has 14 amino acids. V was trimmed by 2 bases and J by 0 bases, leaving 5 bases between them. This CDR3 is CASSYMDSNQPQHF. In DNA, the CDR3 is TGTGCCAGCAGTTACATGGATAGCAATCAGCCCCAGCATTTT.

This rearrangement joins TRBV6-1 to TRBJ1-5; possible D gene TRBD1, 5 bases. V lost 4 bases and J lost 10, with 23 bases in between. In germline, CDR1 is MNHNS, CDR2 SASEGT. The CDR3 totals 16 residues. The CDR3 DNA follows: TGTGCCAGCAGTGCGGCAGCGAACCTTCGACAGTTCCCCCAGCATTTT. Residues: CASSAAANLRQFPQHF.